The source of this T cell receptor beta chain is a study of synovial regulatory T cells in juvenile arthritis. Method: immunoSEQ multiplex PCR; TCRdb's copy keeps in-frame clones and lacks some. The table lists 8,000 to 10,000 clones. Donors were about a dozen juvenile idiopathic arthritis patients with active disease. Median age around 12 years (about 2.2-22.9); median disease duration approximately seven years (0.2-19.1). Study results and caveats: Across patients, iaTreg TCR repertoires were mostly private, partly shared with synovial Teff and blood CPL.

This CDR3 contains 13 residues. Only the protein is on record. Germline assignment: CDR1 ENHRY and CDR2 SYGVKD. A note on this clone: The antigen is unknown.

This chain connects TRBV10-3 to TRBJ2-7; the D call from TCRdb, TRBD2, cannot be confirmed without DNA. The source is a donor between 2 and 29 years old with juvenile idiopathic arthritis. Sequenced: Treg cells from blood. The subset is: remaining (HLA-DR-negative) circulating blood Treg cells. The chain's CDR3 is CATLSGRTHEQYF.